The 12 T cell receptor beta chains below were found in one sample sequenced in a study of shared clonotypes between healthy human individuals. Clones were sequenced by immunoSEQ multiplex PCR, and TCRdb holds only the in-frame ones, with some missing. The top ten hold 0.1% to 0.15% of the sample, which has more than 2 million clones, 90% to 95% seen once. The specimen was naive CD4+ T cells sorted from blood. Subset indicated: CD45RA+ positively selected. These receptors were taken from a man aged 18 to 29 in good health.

The CDR3 reads CASSLGRGLSYEQYF. CDR3 DNA sequence: TGTGCCAGCAGCTTGGGAAGGGGCCTCTCCTACGAGCAGTACTTC. The chain uses TRBV7-9 and TRBJ2-7; possibly TRBD1 for D (5 bases). V lost 3 bases and J 0 bases, leaving 12 bases between the germline ends. The germline gives CDR1 SEHNR, CDR2 FQNEAQ (reference sequence). This CDR3 has 15 amino acids. The whole variable domain, filled in from reference TRBV7-9 and TRBJ2-7, reads DTGVSQNPRHKITKRGQNVTFRCDPISEHNRLYWYRQTLGQGPEFLTYFQNEAQLEKSRLLSDRFSAERPKGSFSTLEIQRTEQGDSAMYLCASSLGRGLSYEQYFGPGTRLTVT.

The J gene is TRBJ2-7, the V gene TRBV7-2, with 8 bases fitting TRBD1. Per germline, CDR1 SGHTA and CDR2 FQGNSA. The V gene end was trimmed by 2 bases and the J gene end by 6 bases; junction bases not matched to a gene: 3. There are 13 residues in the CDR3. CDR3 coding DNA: TGTGCCAGCAGCTTAAGGACAGGGTTCGAGCAGTACTTC. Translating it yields CASSLRTGFEQYF.

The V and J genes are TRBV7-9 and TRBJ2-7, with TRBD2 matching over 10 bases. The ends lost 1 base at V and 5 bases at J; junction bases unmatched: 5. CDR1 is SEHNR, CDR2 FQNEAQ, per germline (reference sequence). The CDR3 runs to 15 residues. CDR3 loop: CASSLVGLADDEQYF. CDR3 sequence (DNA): TGTGCCAGCAGCTTAGTCGGACTAGCGGACGACGAGCAGTACTTC.

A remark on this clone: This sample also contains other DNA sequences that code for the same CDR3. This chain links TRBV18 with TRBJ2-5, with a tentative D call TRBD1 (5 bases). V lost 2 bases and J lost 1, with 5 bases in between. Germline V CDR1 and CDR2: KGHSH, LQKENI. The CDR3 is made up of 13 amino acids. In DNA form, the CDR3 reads TGTGCCAGCTCACCAGGGGCCCAAGAGACCCAGTACTTC. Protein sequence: CASSPGAQETQYF.

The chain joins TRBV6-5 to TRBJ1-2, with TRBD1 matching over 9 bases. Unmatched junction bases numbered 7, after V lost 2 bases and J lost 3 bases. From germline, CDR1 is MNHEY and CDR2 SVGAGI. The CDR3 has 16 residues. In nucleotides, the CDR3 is TGTGCCAGCAGTTACGCTTTGGGGACAGGGTACTATGGCTACACCTTC. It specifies CASSYALGTGYYGYTF.

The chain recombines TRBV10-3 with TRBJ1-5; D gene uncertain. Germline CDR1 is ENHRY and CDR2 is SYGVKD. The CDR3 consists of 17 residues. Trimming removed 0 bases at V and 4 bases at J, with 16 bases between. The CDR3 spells CAISESRKLGGNQPQHF. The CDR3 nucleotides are TGTGCCATCAGTGAGTCGAGGAAACTCGGCGGGAATCAGCCCCAGCATTTT.

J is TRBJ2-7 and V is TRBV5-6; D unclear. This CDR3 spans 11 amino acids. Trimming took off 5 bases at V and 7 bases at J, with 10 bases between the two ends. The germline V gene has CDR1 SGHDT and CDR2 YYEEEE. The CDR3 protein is CASSSMGEQYF. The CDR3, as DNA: TGTGCCAGCAGTTCTATGGGGGAGCAGTACTTC.

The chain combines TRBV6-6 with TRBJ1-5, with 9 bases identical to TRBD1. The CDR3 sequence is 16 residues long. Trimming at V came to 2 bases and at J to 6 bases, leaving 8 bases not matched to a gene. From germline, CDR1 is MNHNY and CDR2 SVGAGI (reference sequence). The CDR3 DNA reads TGTGCCAGCAGTTACCCTGACAGGGGGGGAAGTCAGCCCCAGCATTTT. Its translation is CASSYPDRGGSQPQHF.

Here the CDR3 reads CASKEFFSSYNSPLHF. The CDR3 nucleotides are TGTGCCAGTAAGGAGTTCTTTAGCTCCTATAATTCACCCCTCCACTTT. The rearrangement joins TRBV19 to TRBJ1-6; D remains ambiguous. CDR3 length equals 16 residues. V lost 7 bases and J 0 bases, leaving 13 bases between the germline ends. Germline CDR1 is LNHDA and CDR2 is SQIVND (reference sequence). Full variable domain (outside the CDR3, taken from reference TRBV19 and TRBJ1-6): DGGITQSPKYLFRKEGQNVTLSCEQNLNHDAMYWYRQDPGQGLRLIYYSQIVNDFQKGDIAEGYSVSREKKESFPLTVTSAQKNPTAFYLCASKEFFSSYNSPLHFGNGTRLTVT.

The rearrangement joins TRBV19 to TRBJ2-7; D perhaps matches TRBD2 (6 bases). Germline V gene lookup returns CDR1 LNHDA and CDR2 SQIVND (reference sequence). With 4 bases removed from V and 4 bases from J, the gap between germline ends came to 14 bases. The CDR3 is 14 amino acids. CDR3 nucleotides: TGTGCCAGTAGTAGGAGGGACCGAGGATACGAGCAGTACTTC. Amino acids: CASSRRDRGYEQYF.

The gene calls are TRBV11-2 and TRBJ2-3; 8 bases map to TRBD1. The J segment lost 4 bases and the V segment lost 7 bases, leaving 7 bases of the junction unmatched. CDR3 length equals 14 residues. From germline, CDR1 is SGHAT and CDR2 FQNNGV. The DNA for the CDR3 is TGTGCCAGCACCCGGTACAGGGGGGCAGATACGCAGTATTTT. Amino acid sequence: CASTRYRGADTQYF.

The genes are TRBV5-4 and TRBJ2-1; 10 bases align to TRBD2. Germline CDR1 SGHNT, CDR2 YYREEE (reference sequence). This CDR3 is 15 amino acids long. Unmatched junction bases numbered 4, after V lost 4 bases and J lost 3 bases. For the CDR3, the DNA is TGTGCCAGCAGCCCTGGACTAGCGGACTACAATGAGCAGTTCTTC. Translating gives CASSPGLADYNEQFF.